The clone carrying this T cell receptor (beta chain) showed up many times. The sample is drawn from a study of T cells after posttransplantation cyclophosphamide. Profiled with immunoSEQ multiplex PCR; TCRdb holds only in-frame clones, not every one. This sample carries 9,500 to 15,000 clones and no singletons, and 7.3% goes to the top ten. CDR3 length: 14 amino acids. The V gene's germline CDR1 is MNHNS and CDR2 SASEGT. Between the trimmed V and J ends, which lost 7 bases and 1 base, there was a span of 13 bases. This TCR came from a woman aged 40 to 50 in good health, CMV-negative, and a related stem cell transplant donor. The V gene is TRBV6-1, the J gene TRBJ1-1; TRBD1 is a possible D gene (5 bases). The source material was PBMCs. The CDR3 loop reads CASTRAGQNTEAFF. CDR3 coding DNA: TGTGCCAGCACCAGAGCAGGACAGAACACTGAAGCTTTCTTT.